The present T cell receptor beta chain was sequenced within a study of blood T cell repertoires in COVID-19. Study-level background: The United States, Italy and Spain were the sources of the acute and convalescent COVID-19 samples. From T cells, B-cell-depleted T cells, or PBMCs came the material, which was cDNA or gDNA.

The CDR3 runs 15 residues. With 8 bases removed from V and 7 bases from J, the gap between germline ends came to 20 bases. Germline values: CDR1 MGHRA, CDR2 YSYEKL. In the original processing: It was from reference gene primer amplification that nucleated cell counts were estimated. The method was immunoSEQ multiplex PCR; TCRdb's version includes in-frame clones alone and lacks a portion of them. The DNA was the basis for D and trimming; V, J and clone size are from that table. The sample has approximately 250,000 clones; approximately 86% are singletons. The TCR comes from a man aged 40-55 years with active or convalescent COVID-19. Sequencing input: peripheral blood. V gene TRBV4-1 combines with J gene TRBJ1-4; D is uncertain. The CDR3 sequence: CASRNGVTEVEKLFF. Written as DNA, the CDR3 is TGCGCCAGCCGCAACGGGGTAACAGAGGTTGAAAAACTGTTTTTT.